This T cell receptor beta chain was captured in a study of technical replicates of blood from a few donors. Data came from immunoSEQ multiplex PCR; TCRdb stores just in-frame clones and leaves some out. The sample has about 16,000 clones, approximately 90% seen once; the top ten hold roughly 12%. The CDR3 has 14 residues. Germline values: CDR1 GTSNPN, CDR2 SVGIG (reference sequence). J lost 7 bases, V lost 0 bases, and 6 bases had no gene match. The sample taken for sequencing was PBMCs. The chain couples TRBV30 to TRBJ2-7; 10 positions agree with TRBD1. This clonotype originated in a human donor in good health. CDR3 coding DNA: TGTGCCTGGAGTGTCGGGACAGGGGTTCAGGAGCAGTACTTC. It yields the protein CAWSVGTGVQEQYF.